At least ten counts were recorded for the clone carrying this T cell receptor beta chain. Its antigen is not identified. This CDR3 region has 15 residues. After removal of 4 bases from V and 3 bases from J, the junction contained 7 bases not matched to a gene. The V gene's germline CDR1 is SGHKS and CDR2 YYEKEE (reference sequence). TCRdb analysed the reads with MiXCR anew, one entry per CDR3 protein. The sample carries under 250,000 distinct CDR3 sequences, 12% recorded once. The data derive from a study of T cell repertoires in cytomegalovirus infection. Study details: Public TCR beta signatures provided an indication of both CMV infection and a matching HLA type.

Study-wide results and caveats: The ex vivo response was dominated by HLA-C-restricted CMV-specific TCR beta clonotypes. Public TCR beta family frequency separated CMV-and-HLA carriers, including in an independent cohort.

Sequencing was performed on PBMCs. The TCR comes from a human donor in good health (CMV status not recorded). Some clones in this sample may be carry-over from other donors' samples. This chain links TRBV5-5 with TRBJ2-7; 10 bases match TRBD2. CDR3 amino acids: CASSQGPSGSYEQYF. CDR3 coding DNA: TGTGCCAGCAGCCAAGGCCCTAGCGGGAGCTACGAGCAGTACTTC.